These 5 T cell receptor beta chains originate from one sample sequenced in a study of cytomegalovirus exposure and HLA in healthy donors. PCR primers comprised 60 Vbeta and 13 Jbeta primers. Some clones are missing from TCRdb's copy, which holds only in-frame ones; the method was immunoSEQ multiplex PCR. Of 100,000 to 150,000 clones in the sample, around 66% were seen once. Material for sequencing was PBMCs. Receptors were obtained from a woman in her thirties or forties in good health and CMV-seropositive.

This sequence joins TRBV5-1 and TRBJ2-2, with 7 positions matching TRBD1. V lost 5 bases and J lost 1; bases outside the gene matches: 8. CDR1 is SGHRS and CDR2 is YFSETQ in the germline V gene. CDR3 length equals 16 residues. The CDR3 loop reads CASRITTGRNTGELFF. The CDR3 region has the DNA TGCGCCAGCAGGATAACGACAGGGAGGAACACCGGGGAGCTGTTTTTT. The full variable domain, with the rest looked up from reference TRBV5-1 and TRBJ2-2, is KAGVTQTPRYLIKTRGQQVTLSCSPISGHRSVSWYQQTPGQGLQFLFEYFSETQRNKGNFPGRFSGRQFSNSRSEMNVSTLELGDSALYLCASRITTGRNTGELFFGEGSRLTVL.

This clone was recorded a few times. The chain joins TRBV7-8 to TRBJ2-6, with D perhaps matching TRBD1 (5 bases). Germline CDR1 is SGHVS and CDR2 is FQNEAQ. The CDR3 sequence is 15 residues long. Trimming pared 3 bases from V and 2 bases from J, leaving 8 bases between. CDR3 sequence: CASSFRATGANVLTF. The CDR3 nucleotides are TGTGCCAGCAGCTTCAGGGCCACTGGGGCCAACGTCCTGACTTTC.

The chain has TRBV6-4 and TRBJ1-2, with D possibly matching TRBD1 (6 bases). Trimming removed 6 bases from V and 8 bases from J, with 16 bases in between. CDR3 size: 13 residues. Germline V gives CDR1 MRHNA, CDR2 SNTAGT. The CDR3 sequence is CASSPGGAGGYTF. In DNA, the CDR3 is TGTGCCAGCAGCCCGGGGGGGGCTGGCGGCTACACCTTC.

CDR3 DNA: TGTGCCAGCAGCGCGGGACTAGCGGGGCTAGGGGGCACAGATACGCAGTATTTT. Translating gives CASSAGLAGLGGTDTQYF. This chain joins TRBV7-6 and TRBJ2-3; 13 positions agree with TRBD2. Germline V lookup: CDR1 SGHVS, CDR2 FNYEAQ. The CDR3 sequence is 18 residues long. V trimming: 5 bases; J trimming: 1 base; junction bases outside the gene matches: 9.

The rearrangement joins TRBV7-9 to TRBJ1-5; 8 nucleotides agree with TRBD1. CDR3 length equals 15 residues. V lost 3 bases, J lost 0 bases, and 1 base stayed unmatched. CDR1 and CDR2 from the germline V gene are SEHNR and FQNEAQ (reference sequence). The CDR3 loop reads CASSFGQGSNQPQHF. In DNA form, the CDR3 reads TGTGCCAGCAGCTTTGGACAGGGTAGCAATCAGCCCCAGCATTTT. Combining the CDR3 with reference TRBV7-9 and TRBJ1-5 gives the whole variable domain DTGVSQNPRHKITKRGQNVTFRCDPISEHNRLYWYRQTLGQGPEFLTYFQNEAQLEKSRLLSDRFSAERPKGSFSTLEIQRTEQGDSAMYLCASSFGQGSNQPQHFGDGTRLSIL.